The subject of this entry is one T cell receptor (beta chain). Its antigen is not known. This sample is part of a study of human T cells and chemical hapten exposure. Study-wide background: A patient group, mainly female, showed alopecia areata, totalis or universalis. Study-wide points: No alteration of TCRs above 1 in 1000 frequency was seen with DPC sensitization. The study found expanded TCRs formed significantly more large CDR3 similarity clusters than controls.

The CDR3 totals 15 residues. The V end was cut by 2 bases, the J end by 5 bases, with 15 bases between. Looked up from germline, CDR1 is SGHDT and CDR2 is YYEEEE. Time point noted: pre-sensitization, week 0. This sample's treatment: therapeutic diphenylcyclopropenone sensitization with weekly scalp DPC. Each cDNA molecule in the library carried unique molecular identifiers. MiXCR, run by TCRdb on the RACE reads, gives a single entry per CDR3 protein. The sample shows roughly 100,000 distinct CDR3 sequences, more than 10% of them seen only once. The chain joins TRBV5-6 to TRBJ2-3; D possibly uses TRBD1 or TRBD2 (5 bases each). The material was whole blood, obtained in connection with sensitization to the hapten diphenylcyclopropenone (DPC). The receptor's source is a woman between 45 and 65 years old with alopecia areata. Some clones in this sample may be carry-over from other donors' samples. The CDR3 loop is CASSFIRGAGDTQYF. The DNA of the CDR3 is TGTGCCAGCAGCTTCATTCGTGGGGCGGGAGATACGCAGTATTTT.